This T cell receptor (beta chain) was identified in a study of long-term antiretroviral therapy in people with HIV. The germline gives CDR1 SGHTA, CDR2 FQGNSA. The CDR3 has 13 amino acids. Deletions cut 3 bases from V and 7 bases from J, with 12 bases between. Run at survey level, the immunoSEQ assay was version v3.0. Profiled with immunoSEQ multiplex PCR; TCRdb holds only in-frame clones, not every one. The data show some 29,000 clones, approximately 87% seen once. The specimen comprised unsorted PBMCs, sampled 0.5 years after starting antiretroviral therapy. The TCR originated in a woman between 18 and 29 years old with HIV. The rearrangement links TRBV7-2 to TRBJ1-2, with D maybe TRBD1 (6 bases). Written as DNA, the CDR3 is TGTGCCAGCAGCTTGGGCGGGGGCTTTGGCTACACCTTC. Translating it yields CASSLGGGFGYTF.